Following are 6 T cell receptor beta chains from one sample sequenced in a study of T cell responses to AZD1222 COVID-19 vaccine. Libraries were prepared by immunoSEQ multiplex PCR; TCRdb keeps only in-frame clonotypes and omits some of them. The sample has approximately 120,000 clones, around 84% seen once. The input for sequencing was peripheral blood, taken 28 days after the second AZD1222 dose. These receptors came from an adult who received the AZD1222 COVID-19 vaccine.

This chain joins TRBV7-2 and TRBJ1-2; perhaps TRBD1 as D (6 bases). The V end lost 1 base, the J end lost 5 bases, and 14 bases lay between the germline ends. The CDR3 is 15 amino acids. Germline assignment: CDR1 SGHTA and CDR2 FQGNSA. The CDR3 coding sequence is TGTGCCAGCAGCTTAGACCCAGGGGATAGATATGGCTACACCTTC. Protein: CASSLDPGDRYGYTF.

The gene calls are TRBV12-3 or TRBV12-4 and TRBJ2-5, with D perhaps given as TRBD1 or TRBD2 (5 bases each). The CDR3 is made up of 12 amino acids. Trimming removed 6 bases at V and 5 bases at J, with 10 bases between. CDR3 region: CASSRDGETQYF. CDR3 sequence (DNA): TGTGCCAGCAGCCGGGACGGGGAGACCCAGTACTTC.

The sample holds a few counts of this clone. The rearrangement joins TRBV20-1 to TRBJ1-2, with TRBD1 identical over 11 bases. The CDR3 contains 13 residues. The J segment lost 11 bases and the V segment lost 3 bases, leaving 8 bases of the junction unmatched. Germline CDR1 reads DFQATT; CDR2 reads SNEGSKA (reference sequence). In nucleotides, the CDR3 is TGCAGTGCTAGTGTCCGGGACAGGGGGACTTACACCTTC. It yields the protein CSASVRDRGTYTF.

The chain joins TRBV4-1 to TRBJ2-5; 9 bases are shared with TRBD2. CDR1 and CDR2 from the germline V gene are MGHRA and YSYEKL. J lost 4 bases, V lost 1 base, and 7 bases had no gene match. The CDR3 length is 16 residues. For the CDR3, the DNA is TGCGCCAGCAGCCAAGCGCTAGCGGGGACCGTAGAGACCCAGTACTTC. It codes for CASSQALAGTVETQYF.

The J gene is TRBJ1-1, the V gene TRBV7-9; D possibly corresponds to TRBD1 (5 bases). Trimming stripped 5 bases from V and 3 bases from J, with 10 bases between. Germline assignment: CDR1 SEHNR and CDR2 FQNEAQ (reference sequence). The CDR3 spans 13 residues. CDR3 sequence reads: CASSRGTDTEAFF. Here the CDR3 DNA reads TGTGCCAGCAGCCGCGGGACCGACACTGAAGCTTTCTTT.

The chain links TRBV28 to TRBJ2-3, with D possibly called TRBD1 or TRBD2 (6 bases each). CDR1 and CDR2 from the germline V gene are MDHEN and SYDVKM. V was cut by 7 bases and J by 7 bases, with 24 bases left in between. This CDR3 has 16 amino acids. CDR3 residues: CASNDPRGPVRNTQYF. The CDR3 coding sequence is TGTGCCAGCAACGACCCTCGGGGGCCGGTGAGAAATACGCAGTATTTT.